A selection of T cell receptor beta chains follows, all from one sample in a study of cytomegalovirus exposure and HLA in healthy donors. Some clones are missing from TCRdb's copy, which holds only in-frame ones; the method was immunoSEQ multiplex PCR. The table records around 230,000 clones, more than 70% of them present only once. Sequencing was performed on PBMCs. The receptors were sampled from a boy aged 5-17 years in good health and CMV-seronegative. Both conserved end residues are part of each CDR3. Fields, in order: V gene, D gene, clone size, J gene, CDR3 DNA, CDR3 protein. D genes are given only for firm matches. A clone size is listed for some rows: how often the clone was seen (once, few, many), or a class if it is expanded.

TRBV5-4,.,.,TRBJ1-2,TGTGCCAGCAGCTTCATTGAGGTAGCGGCTGGCTACACCTTC,CASSFIEVAAGYTF
TRBV30,.,.,TRBJ1-1,TGTGCCTGGAGTGTATCGAGGGTCGGACGCACGCGGGCTTTCTTT,CAWSVSRVGRTRAFF
TRBV6-1,.,.,TRBJ2-1,TGTGCCAGCACTCCCCCGGGCAGGGGCAATGAGCAGTTCTTC,CASTPPGRGNEQFF
TRBV10-1,TRBD2,.,TRBJ2-5,TGCGCCAGCAGTTCCGATCCGGGAGGAGAGACCCAGTACTTC,CASSSDPGGETQYF
TRBV7-2,.,.,TRBJ1-2,TGTGCCAGCAGCTTGAGGGCGGAGATCTATGGCTACACCTTC,CASSLRAEIYGYTF
TRBV25-1,.,few,TRBJ1-2,TGTGCCAGCAGGGACGGAGGAATGGGTGGCTACACCTTC,CASRDGGMGGYTF
TRBV14,TRBD1,.,TRBJ2-7,TGTGCCAGCAGCCGAGGGACAGTCCCCTACGAGCAGTACTTC,CASSRGTVPYEQYF
TRBV6-5,.,.,TRBJ2-7,TGTGCCAGCAGTGAAAGGAGGATCCCAGAGCAGTACTTC,CASSERRIPEQYF
TRBV29-1,TRBD1,once,TRBJ1-2,TGCAGCGTACGGGACCCAGACAGGGGCCGGGATGGCTACACCTTC,CSVRDPDRGRDGYTF
TRBV19,TRBD2,.,TRBJ2-3,TGTGCCAGTAGTATAATGCCTAGCGGGGGGCCCACAGATACGCAGTATTTT,CASSIMPSGGPTDTQYF
TRBV27,.,.,TRBJ1-1,TGTGCCAGCCACAGTCGGAGGGAGAAGACTGAAGCTTTCTTT,CASHSRREKTEAFF
TRBV29-1,TRBD2,.,TRBJ2-3,TGCAGCGTTGATGGGTGGCGGGAGGGAACTTACACAGATACGCAGTATTTT,CSVDGWREGTYTDTQYF
TRBV11-2,.,.,TRBJ1-3,TGTGCCAGCAGCTCGTCTGTACGGTACTCTGGAAACACCATATATTTT,CASSSSVRYSGNTIYF
TRBV5-1,TRBD2,.,TRBJ2-5,TGCGCCAGCAGCGCGACTAGCGCCCAAGAGACCCAGTACTTC,CASSATSAQETQYF
TRBV7-2,.,.,TRBJ2-7,TGTGCCAGCAGCTTAGAAGGTTCGCGGCCCCCCTACGAGCAGTACTTC,CASSLEGSRPPYEQYF
TRBV28,.,.,TRBJ2-1,TGTGCCAGCAGGCCCGGCCGCGGGGTACGGAATGAGCAGTTCTTC,CASRPGRGVRNEQFF
TRBV7-9,TRBD1,.,TRBJ1-5,TGTGCCAGCAGCTTAGAGACAGGGCCGGGGCCCCAGCATTTT,CASSLETGPGPQHF
TRBV12-5,.,few,TRBJ1-1,TGTGCTAGTGGTTTGGTACATAGGGGGGAAGCTTTCTTT,CASGLVHRGEAFF
TRBV5-4,.,few,TRBJ1-1,TGTGCCAGCAGCACGAGCCCAAACACTGAAGCTTTCTTT,CASSTSPNTEAFF
TRBV6-6,.,.,TRBJ1-5,TGTGCCAGCAGTTACTCGAGTTTTCAGGGCAGTCAGCCCCAGCATTTT,CASSYSSFQGSQPQHF
TRBV10-1,TRBD1,.,TRBJ2-7,TGCGCCAGCAGTGGTAGACAGGGGACGGGGCAGTACTTC,CASSGRQGTGQYF
TRBV29-1,TRBD1,.,TRBJ1-2,TGCAGCGTCCAGGACAGGTTTAACTATGGCTACACCTTC,CSVQDRFNYGYTF
TRBV7-3,.,few,TRBJ1-2,TGTGCCAGCAGCCCGGGCCCGGGGTTGACTAACTATGGCTACACCTTC,CASSPGPGLTNYGYTF
TRBV6-6,TRBD2,.,TRBJ2-5,TGTGCCAGCAGTTCTTATATAGCGGGAGGGCAAGAGACCCAGTACTTC,CASSSYIAGGQETQYF
TRBV29-1,.,.,TRBJ2-1,TGCACCGTTGACCCTGAACAGGGTCGGAATGAGCAGTTCTTC,CTVDPEQGRNEQFF
TRBV5-1,TRBD2,.,TRBJ2-3,TGCGCCAGCTCCCGGGAGGGAATATTCACAGATACGCAGTATTTT,CASSREGIFTDTQYF
TRBV4-2,.,.,TRBJ1-3,TGTGCCAGCAGCCCTCAAGCCCGGAGCTCTGGAAACACCATATATTTT,CASSPQARSSGNTIYF
TRBV15,TRBD1,.,TRBJ2-7,TGTGCCACACGTGACAGGGGGCTTGACGAGCAGTACTTC,CATRDRGLDEQYF
TRBV5-1,.,.,TRBJ2-3,TGCGCCAGCACTGGTCGGGGAGCCACTAGCACAGATACGCAGTATTTT,CASTGRGATSTDTQYF
TRBV19,TRBD1,.,TRBJ1-5,TGTGCCAGTAGTAGGGCTTCAGGACAGGGAGGACAGCCCCAGCATTTT,CASSRASGQGGQPQHF
TRBV5-6,.,.,TRBJ1-2,TGTGCCAGCAGCCAGCACGTCGGTCAGGGGCCCTATGGCTACACCTTC,CASSQHVGQGPYGYTF
TRBV6-5,TRBD2,.,TRBJ2-1,TGTGCCAGCGAGTCGGGGGGGCGGGCATACAATGAGCAGTTCTTC,CASESGGRAYNEQFF
TRBV7-2,.,.,TRBJ1-4,TGTGCCAGCAGCTTAGGAGGTACCCAAGCGGAAAAACTGTTTTTT,CASSLGGTQAEKLFF
TRBV11-3,TRBD2,.,TRBJ2-1,TGTGCCAGCAGCCAAAGACTAGCGGGAGGTCACAATGAGCAGTTCTTC,CASSQRLAGGHNEQFF
TRBV11-3,TRBD1,.,TRBJ1-1,TGTGCCAGCAGCCAGAAGTGGGCGTCAGGGGGCGCCGACACTGAAGCTTTCTTT,CASSQKWASGGADTEAFF
TRBV5-8,TRBD2,.,TRBJ2-5,TGTGCCAGCAGCCCCGAGTGGTGGCGGGAGCCTTACCAAGAGACCCAGTACTTC,CASSPEWWREPYQETQYF
TRBV5-6,TRBD1,.,TRBJ2-1,TGTGCCAGCAGCTTGGTGGACAGGGGCTACAATGAGCAGTTCTTC,CASSLVDRGYNEQFF
TRBV18,.,.,TRBJ1-1,TGTGCCAGCTCACTATGGCCGGGGCTCCTTTCTCCTGGGGGGGAAGCTTTCTTT,CASSLWPGLLSPGGEAFF